One and the same sample provided the 19 T cell receptor beta chains below, sequenced in a study of T cells in Graves' hyperthyroidism and ophthalmopathy. Amplification yielded TCR beta CDR3 regions, with RNA transcripts as the source. The TCR CDR3 first-round RT-PCR relied on the HTBI primer set. A single record per CDR3 protein comes from TCRdb applying MiXCR to the multiplex PCR reads. The sample holds 550,000 to 850,000 distinct CDR3 sequences, approximately 19% seen once. The sample comprised blood. These receptors all come from a woman aged 45-65 years with Graves' hyperthyroidism that later progressed to Graves' ophthalmopathy.

There are many counts of this clonotype. The CDR3 loop is CASSPGDGAYEQYF. The CDR3 bases are TGTGCCAGCTCACCTGGGGACGGGGCCTACGAGCAGTACTTC. The chain carries TRBV18 and TRBJ2-7; D is possibly TRBD1 or TRBD2 (5 bases each). From germline, CDR1 is KGHSH and CDR2 LQKENI. V was clipped by 3 bases and J by 2 bases, with 11 bases between them. The CDR3 is 14 amino acids.

This clonotype was seen only a few times. The chain employs TRBV6-1 and TRBJ2-3, with D unresolved. The germline V gene encodes CDR1 MNHNS and CDR2 SASEGT. V was clipped by 5 bases and J by 6 bases, with 9 bases between them. The CDR3 consists of 12 residues. The CDR3 DNA reads as TGTGCCAGCAGTTATCAGTTGGATACGCAGTATTTT. It codes for CASSYQLDTQYF.

This clonotype was seen only a few times. The chain couples TRBV5-1 to TRBJ1-5; possibly TRBD1 for D (5 bases). The germline V gene encodes CDR1 SGHRS and CDR2 YFSETQ. The CDR3 is made up of 15 amino acids. Trimming left V 0 bases short and J 3 bases short, with 10 bases between. The CDR3 sequence: CASSLVPGTNQPQHF. The DNA for the CDR3 is TGCGCCAGCAGCTTGGTCCCAGGGACCAATCAGCCCCAGCATTTT. The complete variable domain, with remaining parts taken from reference TRBV5-1 and TRBJ1-5, reads KAGVTQTPRYLIKTRGQQVTLSCSPISGHRSVSWYQQTPGQGLQFLFEYFSETQRNKGNFPGRFSGRQFSNSRSEMNVSTLELGDSALYLCASSLVPGTNQPQHFGDGTRLSIL.

This clonotype was observed a handful of times. V usage is TRBV5-6 and J usage is TRBJ1-4; D call uncertain. Per the germline V gene, CDR1 is SGHDT and CDR2 is YYEEEE. The CDR3 runs 16 residues. The V and J ends lost 0 bases and 5 bases respectively, with 14 bases between them. The CDR3 region is CASSLASGEVNEKLFF. Here the CDR3 DNA reads TGTGCCAGCAGCTTGGCGTCAGGTGAAGTCAATGAAAAACTGTTTTTT.

The table lists this clonotype with many counts. The gene calls are TRBV20-1 and TRBJ1-6; a weak D match, TRBD1 (5 bases). Germline V gives CDR1 DFQATT, CDR2 SNEGSKA (reference sequence). Trimming removed 7 bases from V and 10 bases from J, with 17 bases in between. There are 13 residues in the CDR3. Written as DNA, the CDR3 is TGCAGTGTACGGGGGGGGGGAATCTCACCCCTCCACTTT. Encoded protein: CSVRGGGISPLHF.

The chain has TRBV4-1 and TRBJ1-5, with D perhaps TRBD1 (6 bases). From germline, CDR1 is MGHRA and CDR2 YSYEKL. The ends were cut back, 2 bases at V and 6 bases at J, with 20 bases in the middle. CDR3 length: 17 amino acids. As DNA, the CDR3 is TGCGCCAGCAGCCAAATCGGTGGAACAGGGAGGGGTCAGCCCCAGCATTTT. Its translation: CASSQIGGTGRGQPQHF.

This clonotype was counted only a few times. The V and J genes are TRBV6-1 and TRBJ1-3; possibly TRBD1 for D (5 bases). CDR1 and CDR2 (germline): MNHNS, SASEGT. The CDR3 consists of 14 residues. V shed 8 bases and J shed 4 bases, with 15 bases lying between them. DNA for the CDR3: TGTGCCAGCCTCCCCCCTGGGGACGGAAACACCATATATTTT. Its translation is CASLPPGDGNTIYF.

This clonotype was detected a few times. The chain joins TRBV27 to TRBJ1-2; 7 bases are shared with TRBD1. J lost 5 bases, V lost 5 bases, and 11 bases had no gene match. Germline lookup yields CDR1 MNHEY and CDR2 SMNVEV (reference sequence). CDR3 length: 15 amino acids. The CDR3: CASSHRQGGDYGYTF. As DNA, the CDR3 is TGTGCCAGCAGTCATCGACAAGGGGGCGATTATGGCTACACCTTC.

This clonotype was observed a few times. The rearrangement links TRBV14 to TRBJ1-6, with D unclear. This CDR3 is built from 14 residues. The V gene lost 3 bases and the J gene lost 0 bases, with 3 bases spanning the gap. Germline CDR1 reads SGHDN; CDR2 reads FVKESK. CDR3 DNA: TGTGCCAGCAGCCACAGCTCCTATAATTCACCCCTCCACTTT. It specifies CASSHSSYNSPLHF.

Only a few counts were recorded for this clonotype. The chain links TRBV20-1 to TRBJ2-7; D ambiguous. This CDR3 is built from 12 residues. V was clipped by 6 bases and J by 0 bases, with 9 bases between them. Germline CDR1 DFQATT, CDR2 SNEGSKA (reference sequence). The DNA for the CDR3 is TGCAGTGCGACCGAAAGCTCCTACGAGCAGTACTTC. Amino acids: CSATESSYEQYF.

Ten or more counts support this clonotype. The chain is built from TRBV6-1 and TRBJ1-5; 10 bases are shared with TRBD1. This CDR3 is 16 amino acids long. Trimming at V came to 5 bases and at J to 2 bases, leaving 6 bases not matched to a gene. Looked up from germline, CDR1 is MNHNS and CDR2 is SASEGT. The CDR3, as DNA: TGTGCCAGCAGTCAAGGGACAGGGGAGGGCAATCAGCCCCAGCATTTT. It codes for CASSQGTGEGNQPQHF.

This clonotype has more than one count but fewer than ten. The chain joins TRBV6-2 or TRBV6-3 to TRBJ2-7; D gene uncertain. Looked up from germline, CDR1 is MNHEY and CDR2 is SVGEGT. The CDR3 has 11 amino acids. Trimming cost V 3 bases and J 4 bases, with 4 bases left between them. Here the CDR3 DNA reads TGTGCCAGCAGTTATCAATACGAGCAGTACTTC. This gives the protein CASSYQYEQYF.

CDR3 nucleotide sequence: TGTGCCAGCAGGATGGACGGGAGCTACGAGCAGTACTTC. This encodes CASRMDGSYEQYF. This chain connects TRBV5-6 to TRBJ2-7; D perhaps matches TRBD2 (6 bases). Trimming pared 5 bases from V and 3 bases from J, leaving 12 bases between. The CDR3 consists of 13 residues. Per germline, CDR1 SGHDT and CDR2 YYEEEE.

This chain connects TRBV6-1 to TRBJ2-2; 9 positions match TRBD2. Germline lookup yields CDR1 MNHNS and CDR2 SASEGT. Losses at the gene ends were 3 bases for V and 7 bases for J; bases not matched to a gene: 6. The CDR3 is 15 residues long. The CDR3 protein is CASSEISGGLGELFF. The CDR3 DNA is TGTGCCAGCAGTGAGATTAGCGGGGGTCTCGGGGAGCTGTTTTTT.

In its sample, this clonotype was seen a few times. The chain combines TRBV12-3 or TRBV12-4 with TRBJ1-4; 7 bases map to TRBD1. J lost 7 bases, V lost 3 bases, and 14 bases had no gene match. The CDR3 contains 17 residues. The CDR3 sequence is CASSFYAETGNFEKLFF. The CDR3 DNA reads as TGTGCCAGCAGTTTTTATGCCGAGACAGGGAATTTTGAAAAACTGTTTTTT.

The genes are TRBV7-9 and TRBJ2-7; 10 bases are a match to TRBD2. The CDR3 runs 16 residues. From germline, CDR1 is SEHNR and CDR2 FQNEAQ (reference sequence). Germline trimming cut 1 base from V and 0 bases from J; bases unmatched to any gene: 3. DNA of the CDR3: TGTGCCAGCAGCTTAGTAGCGGGGGGCCGCTCCTACGAGCAGTACTTC. Its translation is CASSLVAGGRSYEQYF.

There are a few counts of this clonotype. The chain links TRBV9 to TRBJ1-6; D gene ambiguous. CDR1 and CDR2 from the germline V gene are SGDLS and YYNGEE. The CDR3 contains 14 residues. V lost 6 bases and J 8 bases, leaving 15 bases between the germline ends. CDR3 residues: CASNSGSWDSPLHF. The CDR3 DNA is TGTGCCAGCAATTCGGGATCTTGGGATTCACCCCTCCACTTT.

This clonotype was seen many times. The J gene is TRBJ1-2, the V gene TRBV20-1, with D maybe TRBD1 (5 bases). Germline V gives CDR1 DFQATT, CDR2 SNEGSKA (reference sequence). The CDR3 totals 12 residues. V was cut by 3 bases and J by 7 bases, with 12 bases left in between. The CDR3 sequence is CSASGASPGYTF. The CDR3 DNA is TGCAGTGCTAGCGGGGCATCACCTGGCTACACCTTC.

The table lists this clonotype with a few counts. The chain is built from TRBV20-1 and TRBJ2-3, with 10 bases matching TRBD2. The V gene's germline CDR1 is DFQATT and CDR2 SNEGSKA (reference sequence). The CDR3 consists of 14 residues. V lost 3 bases to trimming and J lost 12 bases; unmatched junction nucleotides: 12. CDR3: CSASAAPSSGGQYF. In nucleotides, the CDR3 is TGCAGTGCTAGCGCAGCACCTTCTAGCGGGGGACAGTATTTT.